This T cell receptor beta chain was found in a study of CD8+ T cells in alopecia areata (dated by TCRdb to between 2017 and 2018). In the study overall: The study used high-throughput TCRbeta sequencing to examine T cell clonal expansion in alopecia areata, in both the C3H/HeJ mouse model and human patients. Human TCRbeta sequencing covered scalp tissue and sorted CD4+ and CD8+ peripheral blood T cells from patchy and totalis/universalis alopecia areata patients and healthy controls. RNA was extracted with the PAXgene miRNA kit for fixed scalp, the miRNeasy kit for PBMCs, and the RNeasy kit for mouse skin. Clonality in the scalp was compared among normal scalp (n=4), patchy alopecia areata scalp (n=8), and alopecia totalis/universalis scalp (n=8). TCRbeta CDR3 regions were amplified by immunoSEQ multiplex PCR using 35 Vbeta forward and 13 Jbeta reverse primers.

The CDR3 runs 14 residues from the cysteine to the phenylalanine. The entry retains the CDR3 DNA only, 42 bases that are in frame from base 1. V and J are truncated by 3 bases and 8 bases respectively, leaving an intervening sequence of 16 bases. Based on the germline V gene, the CDR1 and CDR2 sequences are MNHNS and SASEGT. What the research found in general, with its limitations: Compared with mice, TCR sequences shared between patients were less clear, possibly partly because of HLA diversity across the patient population. Compared with normal scalp, lesional scalp had higher clonality and more expanded CD8+ clones, particularly in alopecia totalis/universalis, a pattern that suggests antigenic drive. Unlike mouse skin, which is dominated by gammadelta T cells, normal human skin has resident alphabeta T cells that are also sequenced, and this complicates analysis of the scalp TCR repertoire.

Concerning this clone itself: What this receptor recognizes is not known. Nothing much larger sits one base from this clone, and base qualities are not available.

Library preparation used the immunoSEQ multiplex PCR assay. RNA was extracted from all samples and reverse transcribed into cDNA as template for TCR sequencing. First-strand cDNA was synthesized with SuperScript III using a 2:1 mix of oligo-dT and random hexamers. A synthetic immune receptor repertoire was used to assess amplification bias, and residual bias was removed computationally. The study's own analysis went as follows. Raw reads were preprocessed for error removal, and CDR3 was defined according to IMGT conventions as running from the conserved cysteine to phenylalanine. Clonality was calculated as 1 minus Shannon entropy normalized by log2 of the number of productive unique TCRs. Scalp TCRbeta sequences were cross-referenced with sorted blood CD4 and CD8 repertoires so that the CD4 or CD8 identity of scalp clones could be inferred. The source is immuneACCESS, and TCRdb retained only in-frame sequences with V and J called. Part of the clones is not carried over; for the studies checked, unresolved V genes explain less than half of this, and the remainder is unexplained. The V and J calls and clone size come from that table; D and trimming were worked out from the DNA. The sample table contains 35,000 to 45,000 clones; only one count was recorded for roughly half of them. The ten largest clonotypes hold under 2% of the sample.

In four to six patients from the biomarker study, CD4+ cells were sorted further to obtain CD25+CD127- cells. Lesional scalp punch biopsies and peripheral blood were collected from alopecia areata patients. PBMCs were separated by density centrifugation and stained for CD3, CD4 and CD8, after which CD4+ and CD8+ T cells were sorted on a FACSAria. The untreated alopecia areata patients were recruited through a multicenter biomarker study. In this chain, TRBV6-1 is recombined with TRBJ1-2; a confident D gene designation cannot be given. Material for sequencing was CD4+ Tregs sorted from blood. The sequence was obtained from a human donor with alopecia areata. The DNA sequence is as follows: TGTGCCAGCAGTGATGAAGCGAGGGTTATAGGCTACACCTTC. It codes for CASSDEARVIGYTF.